These 3 T cell receptor beta chains were all obtained from the same sample, sequenced in a study of T-cell reconstitution after alpha-beta-depleted transplantation in children. For TCRbeta, the library was prepared with unique molecular identifiers. MiXCR, run by TCRdb on the PCR reads, gives a single entry per CDR3 protein. Of about 47,000 distinct CDR3 sequences listed, about 50% are singletons. The sample here was peripheral blood, taken before TCRalphabeta/CD19-depleted stem cell transplant. Receptor source: a boy younger than two with SCID, due to receive a stem cell transplant.

The rearrangement links TRBV2 to TRBJ2-1; tentatively, D is TRBD1 or TRBD2 (6 bases each). This CDR3 has 16 amino acids. CDR1 and CDR2 (germline): SNHLY, FYNNEI. V shed 2 bases and J shed 6 bases, with 17 bases lying between them. CDR3 amino acids: CASSEWGGGPSNEQFF. CDR3 DNA sequence: TGTGCCAGCAGTGAATGGGGTGGGGGGCCCTCCAATGAGCAGTTCTTC.

This clonotype was seen a handful of times. This chain connects TRBV20-1 to TRBJ2-7; TRBD2 agrees at 11 bases. Germline V gene lookup returns CDR1 DFQATT and CDR2 SNEGSKA (reference sequence). The CDR3 has 14 residues. V lost 5 bases and J lost 4; bases outside the gene matches: 7. This CDR3 reads CSADPGLAVYEQYF. The CDR3 DNA reads TGCAGTGCTGATCCGGGACTAGCGGTTTACGAGCAGTACTTC.

Here the CDR3 reads CASSKVTSGGAVEQFF. The CDR3 DNA reads as TGTGCCAGCAGCAAAGTGACTAGCGGGGGGGCCGTTGAGCAGTTCTTC. The V gene is TRBV7-6, the J gene TRBJ2-1; 14 positions match TRBD2. The V and J ends lost 5 bases and 9 bases, in that order; junction bases with no gene match: 9. This CDR3 spans 16 amino acids. Germline V gives CDR1 SGHVS, CDR2 FNYEAQ.